This record covers a single TCR beta chain. The study recruited people aged about 18 to 95 years across 20 to 30 US areas. Participants were placed into cohorts based on the clinical history they reported. Cohort 3 donors were reported recovered after two negative PCRs, clearance, or symptom resolution. The data belong to a study of blood T cell repertoires in COVID-19. Study details: Some COVID-19 samples were acute and others convalescent; all came from the United States, Italy and Spain.

CDR1 SGHRS and CDR2 YFSETQ come from the germline V gene. The V and J ends lost 0 bases and 0 bases, in that order; junction bases with no gene match: 8. The CDR3 loop spans 17 amino acids. TCRdb keeps only in-frame clones here, not all; method: immunoSEQ multiplex PCR. The sample holds around 250,000 clones, approximately 85% seen once. The sequencing input was PBMCs or T cells enriched from blood (not recorded which). The sequence was collected from a woman between 45 and 65 years old who had recovered from COVID-19. V usage is TRBV5-1 and J usage is TRBJ1-1, with 7 nucleotides matching TRBD1. The CDR3 nucleotides read TGCGCCAGCAGCTTGGTCTGGACAGGATCCATGAACACTGAAGCTTTCTTT. As protein: CASSLVWTGSMNTEAFF.